The 25 T cell receptor beta chains below all came from one sample that was sequenced in a study of cytomegalovirus exposure and HLA in healthy donors. The PCR made use of 60 Vbeta and 13 Jbeta primers. TCRdb's copy holds only in-frame clones and misses some; the assay was immunoSEQ multiplex PCR. The sample carries 130,000 or so clones, roughly 70% recorded once. Sequenced input: PBMCs. The source of these receptors is a man younger than 35 in good health and CMV-seropositive.

This clone was observed a few times. The chain joins TRBV6-6 to TRBJ1-1, with D unresolved. V lost 4 bases and J 2 bases, leaving 8 bases between the germline ends. The CDR3 consists of 13 residues. Germline-derived CDR1 and CDR2 are MNHNY and SVGAGI (reference sequence). In DNA form, the CDR3 reads TGTGCCAGCAGTTCACTATCTAACACTGAAGCTTTCTTT. This sequence encodes CASSSLSNTEAFF.

In this sample, this clone turned up once. This CDR3 reads CASSRDRGRVGEQYF. In DNA, the CDR3 is TGTGCCAGCAGCCGGGACAGGGGGCGAGTGGGCGAGCAGTACTTC. The chain links TRBV5-6 to TRBJ2-7; 12 nucleotides agree with TRBD1. Germline V gene sequence: CDR1 SGHDT, CDR2 YYEEEE. J lost 6 bases, V lost 4 bases, and 8 bases had no gene match. This CDR3 contains 15 residues. The complete variable domain, with remaining parts taken from reference TRBV5-6 and TRBJ2-7, reads DAGVTQSPTHLIKTRGQQVTLRCSPKSGHDTVSWYQQALGQGPQFIFQYYEEEERQRGNFPDRFSGHQFPNYSSELNVNALLLGDSALYLCASSRDRGRVGEQYFGPGTRLTVT.

Concerning this clone itself: The sample has other DNA sequences that encode this CDR3 too. V usage is TRBV19 and J usage is TRBJ2-3; 13 bases agree with TRBD2. Germline V lookup: CDR1 LNHDA, CDR2 SQIVND (reference sequence). CDR3 length equals 16 residues. Trimming cost V 3 bases and J 6 bases; bases outside gene matches: 6. Here the CDR3 DNA reads TGTGCCAGTAGTATCGGACTAGCGGGAGAGGGTGATACGCAGTATTTT. It encodes CASSIGLAGEGDTQYF.

The V call is TRBV18, the J call TRBJ1-1; weak D call: TRBD1 (5 bases). V was cut by 2 bases and J by 2 bases, with 12 bases left in between. The CDR3 consists of 15 residues. CDR1 is KGHSH and CDR2 is LQKENI in the germline V gene. The CDR3 region is CASSPRGGDNTEAFF. The CDR3 DNA reads as TGTGCCAGCTCACCAAGGGGCGGGGACAACACTGAAGCTTTCTTT.

This clone showed up just a few times. The rearrangement uses TRBV6-5 and TRBJ1-2; possible D gene TRBD1, 5 bases. V lost 5 bases and J lost 1, with 8 bases in between. The CDR3 covers 13 residues. Germline values: CDR1 MNHEY, CDR2 SVGAGI. CDR3 DNA: TGTGCCAGCAGTGACAGTGTTAACTATGGCTACACCTTC. This translates into CASSDSVNYGYTF.

The J gene is TRBJ2-1, the V gene TRBV6-5, with 12 bases lining up with TRBD2. Germline V gene lookup returns CDR1 MNHEY and CDR2 SVGAGI. The length of the CDR3 is 15 residues. Trimming cost V 2 bases and J 7 bases; bases outside gene matches: 3. CDR3 nucleotides: TGTGCCAGCAGTTACCCGACTAGCGGGGGAAATGAGCAGTTCTTC. Translation gives CASSYPTSGGNEQFF.

The rearrangement joins TRBV4-2 to TRBJ2-5; D may be TRBD2 (6 bases). TRBJ2-7 matches the DNA end more closely, so the J call is doubtful. Germline V gives CDR1 LGHNA, CDR2 YNFKEQ. There are 14 residues in the CDR3. The CDR3 reads CASSPPSAAYEQYF. The CDR3 region has the DNA TGTGCCAGCAGCCCCCCTAGCGCCGCCTACGAGCAGTACTTC.

The sample holds a few counts of this clone. The chain couples TRBV6-5 to TRBJ2-5; 13 bases fit TRBD2. The germline gives CDR1 MNHEY, CDR2 SVGAGI. This CDR3 has 15 residues. J lost 5 bases, V lost 6 bases, and 6 bases had no gene match. The CDR3 DNA sequence: TGTGCCAGCAGCCGTACTAGCGGGGGGGCCGAGACCCAGTACTTC. Its protein product is CASSRTSGGAETQYF.

A few counts support this clone. The rearrangement uses TRBV29-1 and TRBJ1-5, with a possible D match to TRBD1 (5 bases). Germline V gene data show CDR1 as SQVTM and CDR2 as ANQGSEA. The CDR3 is 19 amino acids. V was pared by 5 bases and J by 3 bases, with 29 bases between. In DNA form, the CDR3 reads TGCAGCGTTCAGGTTTTTGGTTGGTGCGGCAGGGATTACAATCAGCCCCAGCATTTT. The encoded protein is CSVQVFGWCGRDYNQPQHF.

V usage is TRBV2 and J usage is TRBJ1-4, with a tentative D call TRBD1 (5 bases). This CDR3 region has 11 residues. Trimming took off 6 bases at V and 7 bases at J, with 6 bases between the two ends. Germline V gives CDR1 SNHLY, CDR2 FYNNEI. The CDR3 nucleotides read TGTGCCAGCAGGCAGGGTGAAAAACTGTTTTTT. This codes for CASRQGEKLFF.

This clone appeared a few times. The chain combines TRBV7-2 with TRBJ1-1; D unclear. Germline V gives CDR1 SGHTA, CDR2 FQGNSA. The CDR3 extends over 14 amino acids. The germline V and J ends were trimmed by 2 bases and 0 bases, with 7 bases remaining between them. The CDR3 protein is CASSLLAMNTEAFF. DNA for the CDR3: TGTGCCAGCAGCTTACTCGCGATGAACACTGAAGCTTTCTTT.

V usage is TRBV28 and J usage is TRBJ2-5, with TRBD1 as a possible D gene (6 bases). Germline values: CDR1 MDHEN, CDR2 SYDVKM. CDR3 length: 15 residues. The V gene lost 3 bases and the J gene lost 1 base, with 12 bases spanning the gap. The CDR3 DNA is TGTGCCAGCAGTTTCAGGGGCGCGACCCAAGAGACCCAGTACTTC. It yields the protein CASSFRGATQETQYF. The variable domain in full, completed from reference TRBV28 and TRBJ2-5, reads DVKVTQSSRYLVKRTGEKVFLECVQDMDHENMFWYRQDPGLGLRLIYFSYDVKMKEKGDIPEGYSVSREKKERFSLILESASTNQTSMYLCASSFRGATQETQYFGPGTRLLVL.

In its sample, this clone was seen a few times. The J gene is TRBJ1-5, the V gene TRBV7-3; D uncertain. The length of the CDR3 is 13 residues. Germline CDR1 reads SGHTA; CDR2 reads FQGTGA. The V and J ends lost 5 bases and 7 bases respectively, with 12 bases between them. CDR3 in DNA: TGTGCCAGCAGCCTCATGCGAGGGCAGCCCCAGCATTTT. Translating gives CASSLMRGQPQHF.

The rearrangement links TRBV27 to TRBJ2-5, with D perhaps TRBD2 (6 bases). The CDR3 has 13 amino acids. The germline V and J ends were trimmed by 7 bases and 4 bases, with 13 bases remaining between them. Germline V gene sequence: CDR1 MNHEY, CDR2 SMNVEV (reference sequence). This CDR3 is CASTPHGGETQYF. CDR3 DNA sequence: TGTGCCAGCACCCCGCACGGGGGAGAGACCCAGTACTTC.

The chain combines TRBV6-1 with TRBJ1-1; D remains unclear. Germline CDR1 reads MNHNS; CDR2 reads SASEGT. Trimming stripped 10 bases from V and 8 bases from J, with 20 bases between. This CDR3 has 13 residues. CDR3 coding DNA: TGTGCCATCTTTCAGGCGTCGCGTATAGAAGCTTTCTTT. This encodes CAIFQASRIEAFF.

The genes are TRBV15 and TRBJ1-1; possible D gene TRBD1, 5 bases. Germline CDR1 LNHNV, CDR2 YYDKDF (reference sequence). The CDR3 has 15 amino acids. Trimming took off 0 bases at V and 5 bases at J, with 13 bases between the two ends. CDR3 nucleotides: TGTGCCACCAGCAGAGATTTAGGGGACTTTACTGAAGCTTTCTTT. It codes for CATSRDLGDFTEAFF. Full variable domain (outside the CDR3, taken from reference TRBV15 and TRBJ1-1): DAMVIQNPRYQVTQFGKPVTLSCSQTLNHNVMYWYQQKSSQAPKLLFHYYDKDFNNEADTPDNFQSRRPNTSFCFLDIRSPGLGDTAMYLCATSRDLGDFTEAFFGQGTRLTVV.

This clone was counted a single time. The rearrangement links TRBV28 to TRBJ1-5; 8 positions match TRBD1. Germline V CDR1 and CDR2: MDHEN, SYDVKM. V was clipped by 5 bases and J by 7 bases; unmatched bases: 10. The CDR3 runs 15 residues. For the CDR3, the DNA is TGTGCCAGCAGTCCCCCCTTGACAGGGGACCAGCCCCAGCATTTT. It encodes CASSPPLTGDQPQHF.

The chain employs TRBV5-1 and TRBJ1-3; unclear D gene. Germline CDR1 SGHRS, CDR2 YFSETQ. The germline V and J ends were trimmed by 0 bases and 4 bases, with 8 bases remaining between them. This CDR3 is 14 amino acids long. CDR3 residues: CASSLAGLGNTIYF. In DNA form, the CDR3 reads TGCGCCAGCAGCTTGGCAGGTCTCGGAAACACCATATATTTT.

This chain uses TRBV11-3 with TRBJ2-4; 8 bases agree with TRBD1. CDR1 and CDR2 (germline): SGHNT, YENEEA. The ends lost 6 bases at V and 1 base at J; junction bases unmatched: 14. The CDR3 contains 18 residues. The CDR3 coding sequence is TGTGCCAGCAGTCGCATACCGGACAGGGTTGAGGCCAAAAACATTCAGTACTTC. Its translation: CASSRIPDRVEAKNIQYF.

This clone was recorded once. The rearrangement joins TRBV10-3 to TRBJ1-5; no reliable D call. Germline lookup yields CDR1 ENHRY and CDR2 SYGVKD. Trimming pared 5 bases from V and 0 bases from J, leaving 11 bases between. This CDR3 contains 15 residues. The CDR3, as DNA: TGTGCCATCAGTCAGAACAGCAATAGCAATCAGCCCCAGCATTTT. This encodes CAISQNSNSNQPQHF.

V gene TRBV30 combines with J gene TRBJ2-5, with D possibly matching TRBD2 (6 bases). TRBJ2-7 matches the DNA end more closely, so the J call is doubtful. The CDR3 loop spans 16 amino acids. The germline V gene has CDR1 GTSNPN and CDR2 SVGIG (reference sequence). CDR3 sequence (DNA): TGTGCCTGGACCCCCTTCCGACCGGGGAGGTCCTACGAGCAGTACTTC. Its translation: CAWTPFRPGRSYEQYF.

This chain links TRBV5-4 with TRBJ2-7, with TRBD2 matching over 9 bases. Looked up from germline, CDR1 is SGHNT and CDR2 is YYREEE (reference sequence). J gave up 2 bases and V 4 bases, and 10 bases lay outside the gene matches. The CDR3 spans 16 residues. The CDR3 loop reads CASSPHGGGRAYEQYF. The CDR3 region has the DNA TGTGCCAGCAGCCCACACGGTGGCGGGAGGGCCTACGAGCAGTACTTC.

This clone was recorded a few times. This chain links TRBV4-3 with TRBJ2-1, with TRBD2 matching over 16 bases. This CDR3 contains 17 residues. Looked up from germline, CDR1 is LGHNA and CDR2 is YSLEER. V was pared by 4 bases and J by 8 bases, with 8 bases of the junction left unmatched. CDR3 nucleotides: TGCGCCAGCAGCCCGGGACTAGCGGGAGGGGAGGCCGATGAGCAGTTCTTC. The encoded protein is CASSPGLAGGEADEQFF.

CDR3 amino acids: CATSGPWTALHSPLHF. CDR3 DNA sequence: TGTGCCACCAGCGGCCCGTGGACAGCCCTACATTCACCCCTCCACTTT. The V gene is TRBV15, the J gene TRBJ1-6; a weak D match, TRBD1 (6 bases). Germline CDR1 LNHNV, CDR2 YYDKDF (reference sequence). There are 16 residues in the CDR3. The germline V and J ends were trimmed by 5 bases and 8 bases, with 19 bases remaining between them.

The gene calls are TRBV11-3 and TRBJ2-1; D is perhaps TRBD2 (6 bases). CDR1 is SGHNT and CDR2 is YENEEA in the germline V gene. The CDR3 is made up of 13 amino acids. Between the trimmed V and J ends, which lost 5 bases and 12 bases, there was a span of 17 bases. This CDR3 is CASSGVAGLGQFF. In DNA form, the CDR3 reads TGTGCCAGCAGCGGGGTGGCGGGACTGGGGCAGTTCTTC. The full variable domain, with the rest looked up from reference TRBV11-3 and TRBJ2-1, is EAGVVQSPRYKIIEKKQPVAFWCNPISGHNTLYWYLQNLGQGPELLIRYENEEAVDDSQLPKDRFSAERLKGVDSTLKIQPAELGDSAVYLCASSGVAGLGQFFGPGTRLTVL.